A single sample is the source of the 18 T cell receptor beta chains below, sequenced in a study of T cell responses to AZD1222 COVID-19 vaccine. TCRdb's copy holds only in-frame clones and misses some; the assay was immunoSEQ multiplex PCR. The sample holds approximately 81,000 clones, about nine tenths seen once. Sequenced here: peripheral blood, sampled on day 0 of MenACWY control vaccination. The receptors derive from an adult in good health.

This chain joins TRBV9 and TRBJ2-3; D unresolved. Germline V lookup: CDR1 SGDLS, CDR2 YYNGEE. The CDR3 runs 14 residues. Deletions cut 4 bases from V and 6 bases from J, with 15 bases between. CDR3 in DNA: TGTGCCAGCAGCCCCGCCTCGTCAGACGATACGCAGTATTTT. Its protein product is CASSPASSDDTQYF.

This chain connects TRBV6-5 to TRBJ1-5, with no clear D. Looked up from germline, CDR1 is MNHEY and CDR2 is SVGAGI. Trimming pared 8 bases from V and 2 bases from J, leaving 10 bases between. The CDR3 is 13 residues long. CDR3 region: CASAQFGNQPQHF. In DNA, the CDR3 is TGTGCCAGCGCCCAATTCGGCAATCAGCCCCAGCATTTT.

The chain's CDR3 is CASSYSTLTNSPLHF. The CDR3 DNA follows: TGTGCCAGCAGTTACTCTACCCTGACTAATTCACCCCTCCACTTT. The rearrangement uses TRBV6-5 and TRBJ1-6; the D is unclear. Trimming took off 0 bases at V and 6 bases at J, with 9 bases between the two ends. The CDR3 covers 15 residues. Germline V gene sequence: CDR1 MNHEY, CDR2 SVGAGI.

The J gene is TRBJ2-5, the V gene TRBV3-1 (or the pseudogene TRBV3-2); D possibly corresponds to TRBD2 (6 bases). This CDR3 is 15 amino acids long. Trimming cost V 3 bases and J 1 base, with 12 bases left between them. Germline V lookup: CDR1 LGHDT, CDR2 YNNKEL (reference sequence). The CDR3 loop reads CASSQGGKIQETQYF. The CDR3 DNA sequence: TGTGCCAGCAGCCAGGGCGGGAAGATCCAAGAGACCCAGTACTTC.

V is TRBV5-1 and J is TRBJ2-3, with D hard to call. Per the germline V gene, CDR1 is SGHRS and CDR2 is YFSETQ. There are 14 residues in the CDR3. V dropped 0 bases and J dropped 3 bases, with 8 bases sitting between them. The CDR3 is CASSLAPNTDTQYF. The DNA for the CDR3 is TGCGCCAGCAGCTTGGCGCCTAATACAGATACGCAGTATTTT.

This chain uses TRBV5-4 with TRBJ2-5; unclear D gene. V was clipped by 0 bases and J by 1 base, with 10 bases between them. There are 15 residues in the CDR3. CDR1 is SGHNT, CDR2 YYREEE, per germline (reference sequence). The CDR3 sequence is CASSLVGGSQETQYF. CDR3 nucleotide sequence: TGTGCCAGCAGCTTGGTCGGTGGCAGCCAAGAGACCCAGTACTTC.

The gene calls are TRBV28 and TRBJ1-4; D gene unclear. The CDR3 sequence is 14 residues long. Per the germline V gene, CDR1 is MDHEN and CDR2 is SYDVKM. V lost 3 bases and J 4 bases, leaving 9 bases between the germline ends. CDR3 nucleotide sequence: TGTGCCAGCAGTTTCGGACGGATTAATGAAAAACTGTTTTTT. Protein: CASSFGRINEKLFF.

The chain employs TRBV11-1 and TRBJ2-1; D is uncertain. The V gene lost 5 bases and the J gene lost 7 bases, with 15 bases spanning the gap. Germline CDR1 SGHAT, CDR2 FQDESV (reference sequence). CDR3 length equals 14 residues. CDR3 sequence reads: CASSVDQIGNEQFF. As DNA, the CDR3 is TGTGCCAGCAGCGTGGACCAAATCGGGAATGAGCAGTTCTTC.

This clone was counted a single time. The V call is TRBV18, the J call TRBJ1-3, with D uncertain. V gave up 0 bases and J gave up 4 bases, with 10 bases separating them. Germline values: CDR1 KGHSH, CDR2 LQKENI. The CDR3 consists of 15 residues. This CDR3 is CASSPPFRVGNTIYF. Here the CDR3 DNA reads TGTGCCAGCTCACCACCTTTCCGTGTCGGAAACACCATATATTTT.

This chain joins TRBV28 and TRBJ1-2; D uncertain. This CDR3 region has 13 residues. Trimming removed 1 base at V and 3 bases at J, with 6 bases between. CDR1 is MDHEN, CDR2 SYDVKM, per germline. In DNA, the CDR3 is TGTGCCAGCAGTTTATCGGGTTACTATGGCTACACCTTC. Residues: CASSLSGYYGYTF.

This chain links TRBV15 with TRBJ1-5; D gene uncertain. V dropped 1 base and J dropped 7 bases, with 14 bases sitting between them. The CDR3 consists of 15 residues. CDR1 and CDR2 from the germline V gene are LNHNV and YYDKDF (reference sequence). The CDR3 sequence: CATSRVKGRSQPQHF. In nucleotides, the CDR3 is TGTGCCACCAGCAGAGTCAAGGGAAGGAGCCAGCCCCAGCATTTT.

The chain combines TRBV18 with TRBJ2-2; 7 positions agree with TRBD1. This CDR3 is 16 amino acids long. The germline CDR1 and CDR2 sequences are KGHSH and LQKENI. The junction had 5 bases not matched to a gene; V was cut back by 4 bases and J by 0 bases. This CDR3 reads CASSLTGPTNTGELFF. The CDR3 nucleotides read TGTGCCAGCTCACTGACAGGGCCTACGAACACCGGGGAGCTGTTTTTT.

The gene calls are TRBV7-9 and TRBJ1-6; D gene uncertain. This CDR3 has 12 residues. V lost 4 bases, J lost 7 bases, and 5 bases lay in between. The germline V gene has CDR1 SEHNR and CDR2 FQNEAQ (reference sequence). The CDR3 here is CASSSVNSPLHF. CDR3 sequence (DNA): TGTGCCAGCAGCTCCGTCAATTCACCCCTCCACTTT. The full variable domain, its missing parts supplied by reference TRBV7-9 and TRBJ1-6, is DTGVSQNPRHKITKRGQNVTFRCDPISEHNRLYWYRQTLGQGPEFLTYFQNEAQLEKSRLLSDRFSAERPKGSFSTLEIQRTEQGDSAMYLCASSSVNSPLHFGNGTRLTVT.

This sequence joins TRBV7-9 and TRBJ1-1; D is possibly TRBD1 (6 bases). Germline V gene sequence: CDR1 SEHNR, CDR2 FQNEAQ (reference sequence). This CDR3 is built from 16 residues. Trimming took 4 bases from V and 1 from J, leaving 16 bases between them. Written as DNA, the CDR3 is TGTGCCAGCAGCTCCACACAGGGCGGAGGGAACACTGAAGCTTTCTTT. It translates to CASSSTQGGGNTEAFF.

The V call is TRBV29-1, the J call TRBJ1-5, with a tentative D call TRBD1 (5 bases). This CDR3 contains 16 residues. V lost 4 bases and J lost 4, with 20 bases in between. The germline CDR1 and CDR2 sequences are SQVTM and ANQGSEA. The CDR3 here is CSVVFSGFGLNQPQHF. CDR3 coding DNA: TGCAGCGTTGTTTTCTCAGGGTTCGGGCTGAATCAGCCCCAGCATTTT.

CDR3 loop: CAWSVQKEAFF. The CDR3 DNA sequence: TGTGCCTGGAGTGTACAGAAGGAAGCTTTCTTT. This rearrangement joins TRBV30 to TRBJ1-1, with D hard to call. V gave up 0 bases and J gave up 8 bases, with 7 bases separating them. Germline loops: CDR1 GTSNPN, CDR2 SVGIG (reference sequence). The CDR3 contains 11 residues.

This chain joins TRBV28 and TRBJ1-2, with TRBD1 matching over 7 bases. CDR3 length equals 11 residues. Germline V lookup: CDR1 MDHEN, CDR2 SYDVKM. The junction had 0 bases not matched to a gene; V was cut back by 7 bases and J by 4 bases. CDR3 coding DNA: TGTGCCAGCACAGGGGGCTATGGCTACACCTTC. It translates to CASTGGYGYTF.

The rearrangement joins TRBV6-2 or TRBV6-3 to TRBJ1-5; TRBD1 matches 8 bases. Germline V gene data show CDR1 as MNHEY and CDR2 as SVGEGT. The CDR3 covers 17 residues. The V and J ends lost 2 bases and 6 bases, in that order; junction bases with no gene match: 12. This CDR3 reads CASSYDRGGGVIQPQHF. The CDR3 DNA sequence: TGTGCCAGCAGTTACGACAGGGGAGGAGGGGTAATTCAGCCCCAGCATTTT.